Below, 29 T cell receptor beta chains from the same sample are listed, as sequenced in a study of OX40 agonist ivuxolimab in advanced cancers. Data came from immunoSEQ multiplex PCR; TCRdb stores just in-frame clones and leaves some out. The table shows about 110,000 clones, with approximately 90% occurring only once. The input for sequencing was CD4+ or CD8+ T cells sorted from blood, taken in a trial of the OX40 agonist ivuxolimab. The receptors come from an adult with an advanced solid tumor such as melanoma, head and neck, liver or kidney cancer.

CDR3 nucleotides: TGTGCCAGCTTTGGATCCGGGACAGCAGGAGAGACCCAGTACTTC. Translating gives CASFGSGTAGETQYF. The V call is TRBV7-2, the J call TRBJ2-5, with 7 bases matching TRBD1. The V gene's germline CDR1 is SGHTA and CDR2 FQGNSA. The CDR3 has 15 amino acids. The J segment lost 4 bases and the V segment lost 8 bases, leaving 13 bases of the junction unmatched.

This rearrangement joins TRBV7-9 to TRBJ2-1; D call uncertain. The CDR3 runs 13 residues. CDR1 SEHNR and CDR2 FQNEAQ come from the germline V gene (reference sequence). The V end lost 3 bases, the J end lost 4 bases, and 7 bases lay between the germline ends. The CDR3 sequence is CASSFGFYNEQFF. CDR3 in DNA: TGTGCCAGCAGCTTTGGCTTTTACAATGAGCAGTTCTTC.

This clone was observed a few times. The chain is built from TRBV7-9 and TRBJ2-7; 7 positions match TRBD1. V dropped 2 bases and J dropped 3; count of bases not matched to a gene: 4. This CDR3 is 14 amino acids long. Per the germline V gene, CDR1 is SEHNR and CDR2 is FQNEAQ (reference sequence). CDR3 loop: CASSLSGQSYEQYF. The CDR3 nucleotides are TGTGCCAGCAGCTTATCGGGACAGAGCTACGAGCAGTACTTC.

V gene TRBV19 combines with J gene TRBJ2-6; no definite D call. The CDR3 is made up of 16 amino acids. V shed 7 bases and J shed 0 bases, with 13 bases lying between them. Germline values: CDR1 LNHDA, CDR2 SQIVND (reference sequence). The CDR3 loop is CASTPPVPSGANVLTF. The CDR3 DNA reads TGTGCCAGTACCCCGCCGGTACCCTCTGGGGCCAACGTCCTGACTTTC.

V gene TRBV5-4 combines with J gene TRBJ2-5; 14 bases are a match to TRBD2. Germline V gene lookup returns CDR1 SGHNT and CDR2 YYREEE (reference sequence). This CDR3 has 17 amino acids. Unmatched junction bases numbered 7, after V lost 4 bases and J lost 2 bases. CDR3 in DNA: TGTGCCAGCAGCCCTGGGACTAGCGGGGGAGCTCAAGAGACCCAGTACTTC. Translation: CASSPGTSGGAQETQYF.

The chain links TRBV5-8 to TRBJ2-1, with 13 bases matching TRBD2. Germline lookup yields CDR1 SGHTS and CDR2 YDEGEE. The J segment lost 8 bases and the V segment lost 7 bases, leaving 6 bases of the junction unmatched. CDR3 length: 14 residues. CDR3 nucleotide sequence: TGTGCCAGCGGCCGACTAGCGGGGGGCCATGAGCAGTTCTTC. Translated, it gives CASGRLAGGHEQFF.

The J gene is TRBJ2-7, the V gene TRBV7-2; TRBD1 matches 7 bases. From germline, CDR1 is SGHTA and CDR2 FQGNSA. Germline trimming cut 4 bases from V and 2 bases from J; bases unmatched to any gene: 5. CDR3 length equals 14 residues. The CDR3 region is CASSSRGLAYEQYF. DNA for the CDR3: TGTGCCAGCAGCTCGAGGGGGCTAGCCTACGAGCAGTACTTC.

This chain uses TRBV11-2 with TRBJ2-3; D might be TRBD2 (7 bases). The germline V gene has CDR1 SGHAT and CDR2 FQNNGV. The germline V and J ends were trimmed by 6 bases and 2 bases, with 12 bases remaining between them. The CDR3 contains 14 residues. In DNA, the CDR3 is TGTGCCAGCAGAGAGGGGGGGTTCACAGATACGCAGTATTTT. Amino acids: CASREGGFTDTQYF.

The gene calls are TRBV30 and TRBJ1-1; the D gene is possibly TRBD1 (5 bases). The germline V gene has CDR1 GTSNPN and CDR2 SVGIG (reference sequence). V lost 0 bases and J lost 4, with 12 bases in between. The CDR3 has 14 amino acids. CDR3 nucleotides: TGTGCCTGGAGTGTAGGACCGAGGGGCACTGAAGCTTTCTTT. Translating gives CAWSVGPRGTEAFF.

V is TRBV5-5 and J is TRBJ2-7; TRBD2 matches 11 bases. The V gene end was trimmed by 3 bases and the J gene end by 2 bases; junction bases not matched to a gene: 13. Germline V gene sequence: CDR1 SGHKS, CDR2 YYEKEE (reference sequence). This CDR3 region has 18 residues. The CDR3: CASSSDRALAGGPYEQYF. CDR3 coding DNA: TGTGCCAGCAGCTCGGACAGGGCCCTAGCGGGGGGACCCTACGAGCAGTACTTC.

This clone was observed a handful of times. CDR3 coding DNA: TGTGCCCGCCAGTCCGGGACCACAGAAGCTTTCTTT. Encoded protein: CARQSGTTEAFF. This chain uses TRBV5-3 with TRBJ1-1, with D possibly matching TRBD1 (5 bases). TRBV5-3 is treated as an ORF (open reading frame) with a function not yet certain. The CDR3 has 12 amino acids. V was clipped by 10 bases and J by 8 bases, with 18 bases between them.

This chain links TRBV5-1 with TRBJ2-7, with D perhaps TRBD1 or TRBD2 (5 bases each). CDR3 length equals 16 residues. V was trimmed by 0 bases and J by 2 bases, leaving 15 bases between them. Germline CDR1 and CDR2: SGHRS and YFSETQ. The CDR3 is CASSLAPPRGPYEQYF. The CDR3 region has the DNA TGCGCCAGCAGCTTGGCACCCCCGAGGGGTCCCTACGAGCAGTACTTC.

Only one count was recorded for this clone. V and J are TRBV7-2 and TRBJ2-5; D assignment may be TRBD1 or TRBD2 (6 bases each). The CDR3 runs 15 residues. The germline V gene encodes CDR1 SGHTA and CDR2 FQGNSA. The germline V and J ends were trimmed by 0 bases and 5 bases, with 13 bases remaining between them. The CDR3 is CASSLAGGPRETQYF. The CDR3 DNA follows: TGTGCCAGCAGCTTAGCAGGGGGGCCGAGGGAGACCCAGTACTTC.

V usage is TRBV30 and J usage is TRBJ1-2; D possibly corresponds to TRBD1 (5 bases). The germline CDR1 and CDR2 sequences are GTSNPN and SVGIG (reference sequence). The CDR3 runs to 13 residues. Trimming took 4 bases from V and 3 from J, leaving 12 bases between them. The CDR3 here is CAWNPGPYYGYTF. The CDR3 DNA follows: TGTGCCTGGAATCCGGGACCTTACTATGGCTACACCTTC.

This clone was recorded only once. The chain recombines TRBV6-5 with TRBJ2-5; possible D gene TRBD1, 7 bases. The CDR3 extends over 15 amino acids. Trimming stripped 7 bases from V and 0 bases from J, with 15 bases between. CDR1 MNHEY and CDR2 SVGAGI come from the germline V gene. This CDR3 reads CASMVAGGNQETQYF. CDR3 nucleotides: TGTGCCAGCATGGTCGCAGGGGGGAACCAAGAGACCCAGTACTTC.

The chain has TRBV7-2 and TRBJ2-2, with D possibly TRBD2 on 6 matching bases. Trimming pared 1 base from V and 5 bases from J, leaving 11 bases between. CDR3 length equals 15 residues. Germline CDR1 and CDR2: SGHTA and FQGNSA. In DNA form, the CDR3 reads TGTGCCAGCAGCTTAGGGGGCGCGGGAACCGGGGAGCTGTTTTTT. It is translated as CASSLGGAGTGELFF.

The chain has TRBV14 and TRBJ1-2; no firm D call. Trimming took 4 bases from V and 6 from J, leaving 21 bases between them. Germline assignment: CDR1 SGHDN and CDR2 FVKESK. The CDR3 runs 16 residues. Here the CDR3 DNA reads TGTGCCAGCAGCCCCGACGGGATTCTGAAAGGCCATGGCTACACCTTC. It yields the protein CASSPDGILKGHGYTF.

This clone was detected only a few times. This sequence joins TRBV6-5 and TRBJ1-2; 7 nucleotides line up with TRBD1. The CDR3 has 13 amino acids. Losses at the gene ends were 6 bases for V and 4 bases for J; bases not matched to a gene: 5. Germline V lookup: CDR1 MNHEY, CDR2 SVGAGI. CDR3 coding DNA: TGTGCCAGCAGCCTGGGACAGATCTATGGCTACACCTTC. Translation: CASSLGQIYGYTF.

The gene calls are TRBV5-1 and TRBJ1-1, with no clear D. The CDR3 is 14 amino acids. V lost 3 bases to trimming and J lost 1 base, with 10 bases between them. Germline-derived CDR1 and CDR2 are SGHRS and YFSETQ. CDR3 residues: CASSSYTWNTEAFF. The CDR3, as DNA: TGCGCCAGCAGCTCATACACCTGGAACACTGAAGCTTTCTTT.

A single count supports this clone. The J gene is TRBJ1-4, the V gene TRBV6-6, with D possibly being TRBD1 (5 bases). The ends were cut back, 7 bases at V and 3 bases at J, with 12 bases in the middle. The CDR3 has 14 amino acids. Per the germline V gene, CDR1 is MNHNY and CDR2 is SVGAGI (reference sequence). The CDR3 nucleotides read TGTGCCAGCACCCCGGGCAGGGCTAATGAAAAACTGTTTTTT. This translates into CASTPGRANEKLFF.

Points on this clone: At one end, the junction sequence differs from germline, possibly due to a read error. The chain couples TRBV5-1 to TRBJ2-2; D is unresolved. In germline, CDR1 is SGHRS, CDR2 YFSETQ. The CDR3 totals 12 residues. The CDR3 region is CASRLTAGELFF. In DNA form, the CDR3 reads TGCGCCAGCAGGCTGACGGCCGGAGAGCTGTTTTTT.

This clone was picked up many times. This chain uses TRBV6-5 with TRBJ1-5; D unresolved. V shed 4 bases and J shed 6 bases, with 10 bases lying between them. The CDR3 consists of 13 residues. Germline V gene data show CDR1 as MNHEY and CDR2 as SVGAGI. Here the CDR3 DNA reads TGTGCCAGCAGTTCCTCGTTGGGTCAGCCCCAGCATTTT. Amino acids: CASSSSLGQPQHF.

The chain links TRBV9 to TRBJ2-7; 7 bases align to TRBD2. CDR3 length: 15 residues. Germline V gives CDR1 SGDLS, CDR2 YYNGEE. The V and J ends lost 4 bases and 0 bases, in that order; junction bases with no gene match: 7. The CDR3: CASSPTGGSSYEQYF. DNA for the CDR3: TGTGCCAGCAGCCCCACGGGCGGGAGCTCCTACGAGCAGTACTTC.

The rearrangement links TRBV28 to TRBJ1-5; D is undetermined. The ends were cut back, 3 bases at V and 6 bases at J, with 12 bases in the middle. This CDR3 is 14 amino acids long. Germline CDR1 and CDR2: MDHEN and SYDVKM. The CDR3 loop reads CASSFGGPGQPQHF. CDR3 bases: TGTGCCAGCAGTTTCGGAGGTCCTGGTCAGCCCCAGCATTTT.

The chain employs TRBV18 and TRBJ1-6, with D unclear. V gave up 6 bases and J gave up 5 bases, with 14 bases separating them. The CDR3 spans 15 residues. Per germline, CDR1 KGHSH and CDR2 LQKENI. CDR3 nucleotide sequence: TGTGCCAGCTCTCCCACGACGGATAATAATTCACCCCTCCACTTT. It codes for CASSPTTDNNSPLHF.

The chain is built from TRBV6-1 and TRBJ1-2, with 7 nucleotides matching TRBD1. The germline gives CDR1 MNHNS, CDR2 SASEGT. Trimming removed 7 bases from V and 2 bases from J; junction bases left unmatched: 7. This CDR3 region has 14 residues. The CDR3 region is CASTKDRANYGYTF. The DNA for the CDR3 is TGTGCCAGCACCAAAGACAGGGCCAACTATGGCTACACCTTC.

The chain carries TRBV7-3 and TRBJ2-2, with D perhaps matching TRBD1 (5 bases). CDR3 size: 15 residues. The germline gives CDR1 SGHTA, CDR2 FQGTGA. Trimming removed 9 bases at V and 2 bases at J, with 16 bases between. In nucleotides, the CDR3 is TGTGCCAGGTCAGGGTCCCCCCCTAACACCGGGGAGCTGTTTTTT. Its translation is CARSGSPPNTGELFF.

This rearrangement joins TRBV11-2 to TRBJ2-2; 12 bases fit TRBD1. CDR1 and CDR2 (germline): SGHAT, FQNNGV. This CDR3 is 16 amino acids long. After removal of 3 bases from V and 4 bases from J, the junction contained 3 bases not matched to a gene. CDR3 DNA: TGTGCCAGCAGCTTTGGGGACAGGGGGCGCACCGGGGAGCTGTTTTTT. This codes for CASSFGDRGRTGELFF.

This chain joins TRBV7-9 and TRBJ2-7; D is possibly TRBD1 or TRBD2 (5 bases each). Trimming cost V 6 bases and J 2 bases, with 20 bases left between them. This CDR3 comprises 16 residues. The germline CDR1 and CDR2 sequences are SEHNR and FQNEAQ (reference sequence). CDR3: CASRPGTTSSTYEQYF. Written as DNA, the CDR3 is TGTGCCAGCAGACCCGGGACGACCTCATCTACCTACGAGCAGTACTTC.